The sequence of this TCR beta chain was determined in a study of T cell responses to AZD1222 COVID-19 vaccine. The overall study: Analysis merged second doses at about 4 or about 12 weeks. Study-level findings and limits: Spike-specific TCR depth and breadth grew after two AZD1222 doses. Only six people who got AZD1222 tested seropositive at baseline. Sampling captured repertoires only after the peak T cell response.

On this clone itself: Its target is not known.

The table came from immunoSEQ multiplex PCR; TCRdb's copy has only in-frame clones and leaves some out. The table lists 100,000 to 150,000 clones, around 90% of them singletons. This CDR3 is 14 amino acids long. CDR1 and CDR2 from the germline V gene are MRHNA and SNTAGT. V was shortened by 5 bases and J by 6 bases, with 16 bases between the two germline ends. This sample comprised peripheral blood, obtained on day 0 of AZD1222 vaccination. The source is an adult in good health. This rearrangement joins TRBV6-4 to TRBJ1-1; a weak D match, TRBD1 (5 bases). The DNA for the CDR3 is TGTGCCAGCAGTCCATCTGGGGGTTATCCTGAAGCTTTCTTT. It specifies CASSPSGGYPEAFF.